These 5 T cell receptor beta chains share one sample of origin, sequenced in a study of blood T cell repertoires in COVID-19. Generated by immunoSEQ multiplex PCR, the TCRdb table keeps only in-frame clones and is missing some. The data contain 120,000 or so clones, 80% of them singletons. Sequencing used peripheral blood. The receptor set was obtained from a man between 65 and 85 years old with acute or convalescent COVID-19.

The sample holds one count of this clone. The chain has TRBV4-1 and TRBJ2-3, with 7 nucleotides matching TRBD1. CDR3 size: 15 residues. Germline CDR1 MGHRA, CDR2 YSYEKL. V was pared by 0 bases and J by 5 bases, with 5 bases of the junction left unmatched. DNA for the CDR3: TGCGCCAGCAGCCAAGATCCGTACAGGGGAGATACGCAGTATTTT. It translates to CASSQDPYRGDTQYF.

This chain joins TRBV11-2 and TRBJ2-2; 8 bases are a match to TRBD1. The germline gives CDR1 SGHAT, CDR2 FQNNGV. The CDR3 is 15 amino acids. V lost 5 bases and J lost 7; bases outside the gene matches: 9. CDR3 sequence (DNA): TGTGCCAGCAGCGCAAACAGGGGGTGGGGCGGGGAGCTGTTTTTT. This encodes CASSANRGWGGELFF.

This clone showed up just once. The rearrangement joins TRBV5-1 to TRBJ2-5; perhaps TRBD2 as D (5 bases). This CDR3 has 13 amino acids. Germline loops: CDR1 SGHRS, CDR2 YFSETQ. V lost 5 bases and J lost 3, with 11 bases in between. The CDR3 loop is CASRESGEETQYF. For the CDR3, the DNA is TGCGCCAGCAGGGAGTCCGGGGAAGAGACCCAGTACTTC. The full variable domain, in which reference TRBV5-1 and TRBJ2-5 provide the parts outside the CDR3, is KAGVTQTPRYLIKTRGQQVTLSCSPISGHRSVSWYQQTPGQGLQFLFEYFSETQRNKGNFPGRFSGRQFSNSRSEMNVSTLELGDSALYLCASRESGEETQYFGPGTRLLVL.

The V and J genes are TRBV14 and TRBJ2-1; 13 nucleotides line up with TRBD2. Germline V gene sequence: CDR1 SGHDN, CDR2 FVKESK. V lost 4 bases and J lost 10; bases outside the gene matches: 7. The CDR3 is 15 residues long. CDR3 residues: CASSLGTSGAGEQFF. The CDR3 bases are TGTGCCAGCAGCCTCGGGACTAGCGGGGCAGGAGAGCAGTTCTTC.

V and J are TRBV9 and TRBJ2-2; unclear D gene. From germline, CDR1 is SGDLS and CDR2 YYNGEE. V was pared by 0 bases and J by 0 bases, with 6 bases between. The CDR3 consists of 15 residues. The CDR3 nucleotides are TGTGCCAGCAGCGTAGACATATCGAACACCGGGGAGCTGTTTTTT. It codes for CASSVDISNTGELFF.